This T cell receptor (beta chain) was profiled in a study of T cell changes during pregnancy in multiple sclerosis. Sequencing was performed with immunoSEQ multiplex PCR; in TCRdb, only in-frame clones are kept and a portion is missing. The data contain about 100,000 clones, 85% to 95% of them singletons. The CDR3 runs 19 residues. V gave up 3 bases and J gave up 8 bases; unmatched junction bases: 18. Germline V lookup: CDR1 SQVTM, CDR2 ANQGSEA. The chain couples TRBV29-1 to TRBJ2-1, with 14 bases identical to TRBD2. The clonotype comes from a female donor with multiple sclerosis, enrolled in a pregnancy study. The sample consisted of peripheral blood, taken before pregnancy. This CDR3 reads CSVDGVAETSGRAGDEQFF. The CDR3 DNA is TGCAGCGTTGACGGGGTAGCGGAGACTAGCGGGAGGGCCGGGGATGAGCAGTTCTTC.